Below, one T cell receptor (beta chain) is given with its context. These data come from a study of patients and donors after allogeneic stem cell transplantation. TCRdb processed the RT-PCR reads anew with MiXCR; each CDR3 protein has one entry. The sample carries about 960,000 distinct CDR3 sequences, more than 15% recorded once. V was cut by 0 bases and J by 6 bases, with 13 bases left in between. This CDR3 region has 15 residues. Germline V CDR1 and CDR2: SGHRS, YFSETQ. The clonotype comes from a human donor who was either an allogeneic HSCT recipient or a stem cell or donor lymphocyte infusion donor (not recorded which). It is not recorded whose cells these are; they may come from a transplant donor. The sequenced sample consisted of blood, either unsorted or a sorted T cell fraction (not recorded which). This rearrangement joins TRBV5-1 to TRBJ2-1; unclear D gene. The CDR3 spells CASSLVLAPTNEQFF. CDR3 nucleotides: TGCGCCAGCAGCTTGGTTTTAGCCCCCACCAATGAGCAGTTCTTC.